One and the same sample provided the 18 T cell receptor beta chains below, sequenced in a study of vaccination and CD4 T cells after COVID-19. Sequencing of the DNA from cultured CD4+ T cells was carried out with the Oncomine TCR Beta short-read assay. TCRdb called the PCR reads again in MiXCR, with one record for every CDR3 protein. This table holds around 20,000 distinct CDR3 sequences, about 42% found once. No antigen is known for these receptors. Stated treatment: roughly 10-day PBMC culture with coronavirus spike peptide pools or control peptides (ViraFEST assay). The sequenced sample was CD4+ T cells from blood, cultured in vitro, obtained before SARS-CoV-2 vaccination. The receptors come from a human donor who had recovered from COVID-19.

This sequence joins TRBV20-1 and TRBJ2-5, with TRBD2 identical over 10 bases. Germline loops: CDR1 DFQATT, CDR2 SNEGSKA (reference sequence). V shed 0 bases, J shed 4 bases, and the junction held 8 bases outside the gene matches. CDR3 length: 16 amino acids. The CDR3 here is CSARDGGLAGGETQYF. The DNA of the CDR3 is TGCAGTGCTAGAGATGGAGGTTTAGCGGGGGGAGAGACCCAGTACTTC.

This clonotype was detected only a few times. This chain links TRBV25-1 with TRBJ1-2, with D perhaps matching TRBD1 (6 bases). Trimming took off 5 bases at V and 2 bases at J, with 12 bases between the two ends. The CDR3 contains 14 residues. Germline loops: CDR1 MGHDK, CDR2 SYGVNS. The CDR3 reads CASSKGQYNYGYTF. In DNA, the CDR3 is TGTGCCAGCAGTAAAGGACAGTACAACTATGGCTACACCTTC.

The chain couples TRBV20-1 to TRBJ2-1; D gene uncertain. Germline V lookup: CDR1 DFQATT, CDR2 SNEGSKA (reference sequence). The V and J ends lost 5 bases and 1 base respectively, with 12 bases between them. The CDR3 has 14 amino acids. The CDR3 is CSAVARLSYNEQFF. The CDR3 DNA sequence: TGCAGTGCTGTAGCTAGATTATCCTACAATGAGCAGTTCTTC.

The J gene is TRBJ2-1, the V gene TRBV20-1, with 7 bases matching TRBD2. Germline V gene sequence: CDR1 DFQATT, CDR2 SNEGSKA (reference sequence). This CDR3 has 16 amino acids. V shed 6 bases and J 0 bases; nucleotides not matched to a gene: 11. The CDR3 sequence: CSANRALADSYNEQFF. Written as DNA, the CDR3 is TGCAGTGCAAATAGGGCTCTAGCGGACTCCTACAATGAGCAGTTCTTC.

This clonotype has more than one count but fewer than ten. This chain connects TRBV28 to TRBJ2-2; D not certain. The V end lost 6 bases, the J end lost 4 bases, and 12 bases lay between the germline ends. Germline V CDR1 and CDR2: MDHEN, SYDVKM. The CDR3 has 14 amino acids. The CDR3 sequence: CASSPKLGTGELFF. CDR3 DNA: TGTGCCAGCAGCCCCAAATTGGGCACCGGGGAGCTGTTTTTT.

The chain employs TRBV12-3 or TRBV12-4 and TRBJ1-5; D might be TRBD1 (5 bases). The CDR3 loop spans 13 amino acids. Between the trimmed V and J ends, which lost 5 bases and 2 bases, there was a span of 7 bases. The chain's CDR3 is CASSGGGNQPQHF. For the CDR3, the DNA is TGTGCCAGCAGTGGGGGGGGCAATCAGCCCCAGCATTTT.

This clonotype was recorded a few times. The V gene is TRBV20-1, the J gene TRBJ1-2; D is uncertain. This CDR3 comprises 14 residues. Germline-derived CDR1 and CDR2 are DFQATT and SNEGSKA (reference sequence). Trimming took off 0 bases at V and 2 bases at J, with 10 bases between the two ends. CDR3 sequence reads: CSARDQRGNYGYTF. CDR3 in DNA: TGCAGTGCTAGAGATCAGCGAGGGAACTATGGCTACACCTTC.

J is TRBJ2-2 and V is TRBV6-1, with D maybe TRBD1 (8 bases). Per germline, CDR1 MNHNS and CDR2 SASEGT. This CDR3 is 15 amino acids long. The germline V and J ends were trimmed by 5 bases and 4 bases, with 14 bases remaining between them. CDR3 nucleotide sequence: TGTGCCAGCAGTACTACAGGGGGGGGCACCGGGGAGCTGTTTTTT. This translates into CASSTTGGGTGELFF.

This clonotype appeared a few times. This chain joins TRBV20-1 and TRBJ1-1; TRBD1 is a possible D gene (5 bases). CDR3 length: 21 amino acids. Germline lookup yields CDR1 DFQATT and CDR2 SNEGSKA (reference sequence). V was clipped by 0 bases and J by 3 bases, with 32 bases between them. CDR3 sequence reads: CSARDQGDLKPSGGWYTEAFF. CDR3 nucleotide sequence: TGCAGTGCTAGAGATCAAGGTGACCTGAAACCGTCCGGGGGTTGGTACACTGAAGCTTTCTTT.

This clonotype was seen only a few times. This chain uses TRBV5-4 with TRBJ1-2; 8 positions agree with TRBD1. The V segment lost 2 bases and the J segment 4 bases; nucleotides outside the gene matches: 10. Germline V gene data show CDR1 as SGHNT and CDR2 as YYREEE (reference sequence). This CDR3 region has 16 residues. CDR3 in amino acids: CASSFPGTGELYGYTF. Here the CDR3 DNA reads TGTGCCAGCAGCTTCCCCGGGACAGGAGAACTCTATGGCTACACCTTC.

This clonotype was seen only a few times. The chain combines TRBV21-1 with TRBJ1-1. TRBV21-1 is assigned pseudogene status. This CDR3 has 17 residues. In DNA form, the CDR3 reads TGTGCCAGCAGCTTCAAAAAGGGGGGAGGGTTGAACACTGAAGCTTTCTTT. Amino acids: CASSFKKGGGLNTEAFF.

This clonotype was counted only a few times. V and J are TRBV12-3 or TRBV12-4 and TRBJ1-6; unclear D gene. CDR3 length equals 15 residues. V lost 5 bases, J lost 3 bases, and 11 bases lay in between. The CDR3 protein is CASSTLSFYNSPLHF. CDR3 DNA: TGTGCCAGCAGTACTCTGAGCTTCTATAATTCACCCCTCCACTTT.

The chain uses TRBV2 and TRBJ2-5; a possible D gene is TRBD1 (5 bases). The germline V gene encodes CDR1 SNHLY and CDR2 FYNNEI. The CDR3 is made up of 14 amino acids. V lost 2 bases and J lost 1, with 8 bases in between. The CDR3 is CASSEQGRQETQYF. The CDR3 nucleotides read TGTGCCAGCAGTGAACAGGGTCGCCAAGAGACCCAGTACTTC. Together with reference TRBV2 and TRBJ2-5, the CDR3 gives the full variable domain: EPEVTQTPSHQVTQMGQEVILRCVPISNHLYFYWYRQILGQKVEFLVSFYNNEISEKSEIFDDQFSVERPDGSNFTLKIRSTKLEDSAMYFCASSEQGRQETQYFGPGTRLLVL.

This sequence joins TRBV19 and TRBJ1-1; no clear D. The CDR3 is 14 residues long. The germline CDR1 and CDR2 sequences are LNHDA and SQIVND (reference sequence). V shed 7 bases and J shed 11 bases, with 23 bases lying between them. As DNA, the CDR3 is TGTGCCAGTACGGAGGGAGGATTTGACGGCGAGGCTTTCTTT. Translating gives CASTEGGFDGEAFF.

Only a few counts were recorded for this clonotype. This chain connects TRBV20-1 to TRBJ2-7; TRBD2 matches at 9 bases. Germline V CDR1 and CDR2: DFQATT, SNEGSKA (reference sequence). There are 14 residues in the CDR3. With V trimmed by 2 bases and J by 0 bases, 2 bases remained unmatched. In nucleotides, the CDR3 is TGCAGTGCTAGAAGGCGGGAGGGCTCCTACGAGCAGTACTTC. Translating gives CSARRREGSYEQYF.

CDR3: CASSIYAGRPNTEAFF. CDR3 sequence (DNA): TGTGCCAGTAGTATCTACGCGGGACGGCCGAACACTGAAGCTTTCTTT. This chain connects TRBV19 to TRBJ1-1; D might be TRBD1 (5 bases). V was pared by 3 bases and J by 1 base, with 15 bases between. The CDR3 is 16 amino acids. Germline V gene lookup returns CDR1 LNHDA and CDR2 SQIVND (reference sequence).

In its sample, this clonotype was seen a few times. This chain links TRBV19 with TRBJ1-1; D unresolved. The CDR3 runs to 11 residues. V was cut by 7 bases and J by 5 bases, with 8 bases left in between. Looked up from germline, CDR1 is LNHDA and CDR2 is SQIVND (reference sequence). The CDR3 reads CASTGRTEAFF. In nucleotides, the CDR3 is TGTGCCAGTACCGGGAGGACTGAAGCTTTCTTT.

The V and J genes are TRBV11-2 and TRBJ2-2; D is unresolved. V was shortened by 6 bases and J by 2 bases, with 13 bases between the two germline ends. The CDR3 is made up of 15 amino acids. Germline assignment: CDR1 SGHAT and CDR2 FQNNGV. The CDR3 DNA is TGTGCCAGCAGATCCCTAAACAGAAACACCGGGGAGCTGTTTTTT. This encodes CASRSLNRNTGELFF.